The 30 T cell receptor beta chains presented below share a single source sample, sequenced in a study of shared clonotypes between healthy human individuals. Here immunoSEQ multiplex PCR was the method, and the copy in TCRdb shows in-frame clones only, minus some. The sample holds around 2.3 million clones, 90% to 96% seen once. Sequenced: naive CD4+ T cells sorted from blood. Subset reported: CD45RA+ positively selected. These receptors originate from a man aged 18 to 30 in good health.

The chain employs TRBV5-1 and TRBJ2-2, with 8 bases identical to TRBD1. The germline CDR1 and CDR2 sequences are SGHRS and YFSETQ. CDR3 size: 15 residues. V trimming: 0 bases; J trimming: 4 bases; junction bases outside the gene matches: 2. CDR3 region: CASSLGTGRTGELFF. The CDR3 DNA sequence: TGCGCCAGCAGCTTGGGGACAGGGCGCACCGGGGAGCTGTTTTTT.

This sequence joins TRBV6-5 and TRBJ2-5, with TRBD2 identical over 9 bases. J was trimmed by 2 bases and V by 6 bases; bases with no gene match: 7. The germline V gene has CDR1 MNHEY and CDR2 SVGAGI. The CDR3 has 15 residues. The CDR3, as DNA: TGTGCCAGCAGCCGTAGCGGGGGCTTTCAAGAGACCCAGTACTTC. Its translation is CASSRSGGFQETQYF.

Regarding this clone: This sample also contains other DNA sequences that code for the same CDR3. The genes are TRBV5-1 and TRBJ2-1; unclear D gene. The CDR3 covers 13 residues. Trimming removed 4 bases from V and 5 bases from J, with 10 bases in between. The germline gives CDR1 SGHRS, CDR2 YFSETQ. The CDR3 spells CASSPGTNNEQFF. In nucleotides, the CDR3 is TGCGCCAGCAGCCCCGGTACCAACAATGAGCAGTTCTTC.

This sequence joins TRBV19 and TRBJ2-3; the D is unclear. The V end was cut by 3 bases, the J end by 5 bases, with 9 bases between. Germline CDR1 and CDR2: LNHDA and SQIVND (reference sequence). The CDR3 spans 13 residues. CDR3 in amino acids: CASSMGLGDTQYF. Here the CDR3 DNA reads TGTGCCAGTAGTATGGGCTTGGGAGATACGCAGTATTTT.

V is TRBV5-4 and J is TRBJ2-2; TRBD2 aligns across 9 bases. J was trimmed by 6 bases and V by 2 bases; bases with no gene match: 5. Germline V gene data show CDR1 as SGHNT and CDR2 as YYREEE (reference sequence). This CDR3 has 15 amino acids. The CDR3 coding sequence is TGTGCCAGCAGCTTATCCGGGACTAGCTCCGGGGAGCTGTTTTTT. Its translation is CASSLSGTSSGELFF.

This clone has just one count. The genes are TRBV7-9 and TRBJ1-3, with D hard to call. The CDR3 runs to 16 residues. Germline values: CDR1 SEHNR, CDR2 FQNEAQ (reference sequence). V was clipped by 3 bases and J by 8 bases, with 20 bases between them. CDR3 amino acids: CASSFDRLTMGDTIYF. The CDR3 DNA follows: TGTGCCAGCAGCTTCGATCGCCTGACGATGGGCGACACCATATATTTT.

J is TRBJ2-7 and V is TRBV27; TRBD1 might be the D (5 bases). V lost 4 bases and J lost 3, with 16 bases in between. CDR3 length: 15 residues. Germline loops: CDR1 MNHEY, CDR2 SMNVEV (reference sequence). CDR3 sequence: CASSYGVIQGYEQYF. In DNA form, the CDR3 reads TGTGCCAGCAGTTATGGGGTGATTCAGGGCTACGAGCAGTACTTC.

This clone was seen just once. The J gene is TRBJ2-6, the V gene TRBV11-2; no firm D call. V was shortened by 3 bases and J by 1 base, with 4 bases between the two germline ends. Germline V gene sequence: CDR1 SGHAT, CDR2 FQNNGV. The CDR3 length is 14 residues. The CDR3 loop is CASSFRSGANVLTF. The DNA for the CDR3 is TGTGCCAGCAGCTTCCGGTCTGGGGCCAACGTCCTGACTTTC.

The CDR3 sequence: CASSLGQGASLVEQFF. CDR3 sequence (DNA): TGTGCCAGCAGCTTGGGACAGGGGGCGTCGCTCGTTGAGCAGTTCTTC. This rearrangement joins TRBV5-6 to TRBJ2-1; 10 bases map to TRBD1. V shed 0 bases and J 9 bases; nucleotides not matched to a gene: 9. Germline V lookup: CDR1 SGHDT, CDR2 YYEEEE. The length of the CDR3 is 16 residues.

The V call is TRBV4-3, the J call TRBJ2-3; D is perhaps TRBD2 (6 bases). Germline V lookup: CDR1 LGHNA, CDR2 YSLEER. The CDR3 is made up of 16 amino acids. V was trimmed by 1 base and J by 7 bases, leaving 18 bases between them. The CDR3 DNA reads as TGCGCCAGCAGCCAAGTTCGACTAGACTATGCCCATACGCAGTATTTT. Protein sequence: CASSQVRLDYAHTQYF.

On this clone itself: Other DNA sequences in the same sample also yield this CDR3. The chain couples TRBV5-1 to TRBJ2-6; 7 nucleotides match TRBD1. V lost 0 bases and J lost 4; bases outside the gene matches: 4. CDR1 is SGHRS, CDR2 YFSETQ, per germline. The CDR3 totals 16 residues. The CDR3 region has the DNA TGCGCCAGCAGCTTGGAAGGGGGCTCCGGGGCCAACGTCCTGACTTTC. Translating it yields CASSLEGGSGANVLTF.

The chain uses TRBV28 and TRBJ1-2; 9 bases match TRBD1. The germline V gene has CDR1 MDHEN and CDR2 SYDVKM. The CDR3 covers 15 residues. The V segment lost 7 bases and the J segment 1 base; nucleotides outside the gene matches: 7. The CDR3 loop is CASTPGDRVNYGYTF. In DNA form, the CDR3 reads TGTGCCAGCACCCCCGGGGACAGGGTTAACTATGGCTACACCTTC.

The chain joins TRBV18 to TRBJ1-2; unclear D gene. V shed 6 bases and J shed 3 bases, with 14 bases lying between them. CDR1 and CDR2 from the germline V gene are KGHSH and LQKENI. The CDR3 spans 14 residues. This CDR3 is CASSLRETDYGYTF. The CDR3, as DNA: TGTGCCAGCTCCCTACGGGAGACTGACTATGGCTACACCTTC.

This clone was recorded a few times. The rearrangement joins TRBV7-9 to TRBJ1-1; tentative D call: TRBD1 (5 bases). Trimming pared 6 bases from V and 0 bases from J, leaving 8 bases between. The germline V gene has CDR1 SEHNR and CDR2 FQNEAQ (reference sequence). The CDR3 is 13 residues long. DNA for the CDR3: TGTGCCAGCAGTAGGGGAGTGAACACTGAAGCTTTCTTT. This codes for CASSRGVNTEAFF.

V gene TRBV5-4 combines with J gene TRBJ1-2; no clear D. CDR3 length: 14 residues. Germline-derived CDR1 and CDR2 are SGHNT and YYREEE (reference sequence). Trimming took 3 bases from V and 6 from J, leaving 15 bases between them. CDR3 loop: CASSSQEGRHGYTF. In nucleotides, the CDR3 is TGTGCCAGCAGCTCCCAGGAGGGTAGGCATGGCTACACCTTC.

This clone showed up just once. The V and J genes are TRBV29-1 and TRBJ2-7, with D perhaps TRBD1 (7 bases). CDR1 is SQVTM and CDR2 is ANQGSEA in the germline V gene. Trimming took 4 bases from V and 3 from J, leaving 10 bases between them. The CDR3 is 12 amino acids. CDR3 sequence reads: CSVARGVYEQYF. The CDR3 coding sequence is TGCAGCGTTGCCAGGGGGGTCTACGAGCAGTACTTC.

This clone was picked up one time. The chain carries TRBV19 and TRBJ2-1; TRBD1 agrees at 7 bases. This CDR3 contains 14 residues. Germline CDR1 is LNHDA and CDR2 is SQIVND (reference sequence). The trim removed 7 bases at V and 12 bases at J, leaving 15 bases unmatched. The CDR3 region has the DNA TGTGCCAGTACCACGACAGGGTGGAATGGTGGGCAGTTCTTC. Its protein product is CASTTTGWNGGQFF.

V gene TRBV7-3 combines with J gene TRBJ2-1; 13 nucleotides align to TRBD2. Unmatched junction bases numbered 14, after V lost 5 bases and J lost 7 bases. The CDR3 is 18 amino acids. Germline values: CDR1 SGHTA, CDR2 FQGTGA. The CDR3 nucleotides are TGTGCCAGCAGCCAAGGGACTAGCGGGACTTCTTTACGGAATGAGCAGTTCTTC. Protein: CASSQGTSGTSLRNEQFF.

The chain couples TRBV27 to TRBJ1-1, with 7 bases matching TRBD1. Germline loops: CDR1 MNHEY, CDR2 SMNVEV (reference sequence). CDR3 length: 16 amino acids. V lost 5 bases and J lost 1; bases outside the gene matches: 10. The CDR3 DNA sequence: TGTGCCAGCAGTCAAGGGGGCATAGGGGCGAACACTGAAGCTTTCTTT. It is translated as CASSQGGIGANTEAFF.

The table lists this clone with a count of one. Here the CDR3 reads CASSLFRTEQETQYF. The CDR3, as DNA: TGTGCCAGCAGTTTATTTCGTACAGAGCAAGAGACCCAGTACTTC. The V gene is TRBV27, the J gene TRBJ2-5; D gene uncertain. CDR3 length: 15 amino acids. V lost 1 base to trimming and J lost 2 bases, with 11 bases between them. Germline loops: CDR1 MNHEY, CDR2 SMNVEV (reference sequence).

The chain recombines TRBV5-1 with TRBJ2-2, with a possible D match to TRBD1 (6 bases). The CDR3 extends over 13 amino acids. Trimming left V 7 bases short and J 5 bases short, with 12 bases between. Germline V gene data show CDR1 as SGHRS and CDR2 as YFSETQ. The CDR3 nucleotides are TGCGCCAGCTCAGGGGTTTGGACCGGGGAGCTGTTTTTT. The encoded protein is CASSGVWTGELFF.

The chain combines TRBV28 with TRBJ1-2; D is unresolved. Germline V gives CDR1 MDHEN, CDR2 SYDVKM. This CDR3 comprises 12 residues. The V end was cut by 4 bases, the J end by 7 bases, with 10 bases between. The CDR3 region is CASSSNARGYTF. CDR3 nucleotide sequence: TGTGCCAGCAGTTCCAATGCCCGTGGCTACACCTTC.

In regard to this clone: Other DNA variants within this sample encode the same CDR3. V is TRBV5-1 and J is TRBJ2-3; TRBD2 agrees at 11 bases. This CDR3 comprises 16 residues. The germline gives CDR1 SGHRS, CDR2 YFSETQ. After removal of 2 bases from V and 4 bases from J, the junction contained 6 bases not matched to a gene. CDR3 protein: CASSLLAGGPPDTQYF. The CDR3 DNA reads TGCGCCAGCAGCTTATTAGCGGGAGGGCCTCCAGATACGCAGTATTTT.

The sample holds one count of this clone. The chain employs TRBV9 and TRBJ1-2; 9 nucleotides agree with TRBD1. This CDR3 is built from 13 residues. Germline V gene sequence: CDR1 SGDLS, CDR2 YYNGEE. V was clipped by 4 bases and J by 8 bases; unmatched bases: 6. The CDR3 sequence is CASSLTGGKGYTF. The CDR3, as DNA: TGTGCCAGCAGCCTTACAGGGGGCAAAGGCTACACCTTC.

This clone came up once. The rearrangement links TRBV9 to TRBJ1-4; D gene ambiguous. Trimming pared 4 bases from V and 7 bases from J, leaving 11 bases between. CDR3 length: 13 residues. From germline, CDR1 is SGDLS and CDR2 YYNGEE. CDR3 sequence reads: CASSLQPGEKLFF. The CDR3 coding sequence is TGTGCCAGCAGCCTCCAACCGGGTGAAAAACTGTTTTTT.

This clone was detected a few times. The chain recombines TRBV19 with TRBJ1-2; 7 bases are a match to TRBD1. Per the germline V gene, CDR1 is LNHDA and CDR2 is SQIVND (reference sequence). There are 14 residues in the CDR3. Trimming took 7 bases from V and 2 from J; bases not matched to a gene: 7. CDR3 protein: CASNNQQGNYGYTF. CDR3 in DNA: TGTGCCAGTAATAACCAACAGGGGAACTATGGCTACACCTTC.

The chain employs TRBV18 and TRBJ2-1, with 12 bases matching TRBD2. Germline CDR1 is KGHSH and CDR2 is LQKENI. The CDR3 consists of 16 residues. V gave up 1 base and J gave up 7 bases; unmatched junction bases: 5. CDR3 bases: TGTGCCAGCTCACCACAGACTAGCGGGGGAGGAAATGAGCAGTTCTTC. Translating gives CASSPQTSGGGNEQFF.

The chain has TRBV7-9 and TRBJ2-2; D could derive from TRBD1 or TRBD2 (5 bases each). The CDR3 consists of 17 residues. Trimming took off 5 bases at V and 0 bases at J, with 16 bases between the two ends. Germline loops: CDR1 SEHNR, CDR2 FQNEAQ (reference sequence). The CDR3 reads CASSALGVLANTGELFF. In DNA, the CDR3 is TGTGCCAGCAGCGCCCTGGGGGTACTAGCGAACACCGGGGAGCTGTTTTTT.

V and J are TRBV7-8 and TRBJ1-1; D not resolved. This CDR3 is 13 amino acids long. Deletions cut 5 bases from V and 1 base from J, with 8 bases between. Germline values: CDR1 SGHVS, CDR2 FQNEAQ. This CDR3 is CASSGVGNTEAFF. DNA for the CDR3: TGTGCCAGCAGCGGGGTGGGGAACACTGAAGCTTTCTTT.

The chain's CDR3 is CAISESRWGGLGYGYTF. The CDR3 DNA reads as TGTGCCATCAGTGAGTCTCGATGGGGGGGGCTCGGCTATGGCTACACCTTC. The chain recombines TRBV10-3 with TRBJ1-2; possible D gene TRBD1, 6 bases. This CDR3 is 17 amino acids long. Germline V gene lookup returns CDR1 ENHRY and CDR2 SYGVKD. Trimming removed 0 bases at V and 4 bases at J, with 18 bases between.